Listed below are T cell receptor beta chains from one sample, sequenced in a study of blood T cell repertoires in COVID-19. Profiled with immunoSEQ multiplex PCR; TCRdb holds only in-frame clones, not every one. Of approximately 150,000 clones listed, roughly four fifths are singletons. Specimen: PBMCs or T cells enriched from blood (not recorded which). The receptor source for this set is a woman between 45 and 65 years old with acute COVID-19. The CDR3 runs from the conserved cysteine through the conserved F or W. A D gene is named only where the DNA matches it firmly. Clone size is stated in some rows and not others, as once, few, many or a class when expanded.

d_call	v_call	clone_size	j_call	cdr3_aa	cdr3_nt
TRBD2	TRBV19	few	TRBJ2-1	CASSIVAGVDNEQFF	TGTGCCAGTAGTATTGTGGCGGGAGTAGACAATGAGCAGTTCTTC
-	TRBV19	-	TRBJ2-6	CASSIPASSGANVLTF	TGTGCCAGTAGTATTCCTGCGTCCTCTGGGGCCAACGTCCTGACTTTC
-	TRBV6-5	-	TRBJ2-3	CASFGENRTDTQYF	TGTGCCAGCTTCGGGGAAAATCGGACAGATACGCAGTATTTT
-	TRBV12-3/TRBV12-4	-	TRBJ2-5	CASSRVRRETQYF	TGTGCCAGCAGCCGGGTAAGGCGAGAGACCCAGTACTTC
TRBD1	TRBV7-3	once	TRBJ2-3	CASSLEGARIYTQYF	TGTGCCAGCAGCCTTGAGGGGGCGAGGATTTATACGCAGTATTTT
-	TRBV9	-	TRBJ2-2	CASRFGHGNTGELFF	TGTGCCAGCAGGTTTGGACATGGGAACACCGGGGAGCTGTTTTTT
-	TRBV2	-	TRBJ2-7	CASSHPGTQTYEQYF	TGTGCCAGCAGCCACCCCGGGACTCAAACCTACGAGCAGTACTTC
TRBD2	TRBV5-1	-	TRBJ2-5	CASTPSREGRETQYF	TGCGCCAGTACCCCCTCGCGGGAGGGCCGGGAGACCCAGTACTTC
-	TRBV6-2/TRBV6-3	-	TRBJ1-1	CASSYPTGRLDGEAFF	TGTGCCAGCAGTTACCCCACGGGCCGACTAGATGGTGAAGCTTTCTTT
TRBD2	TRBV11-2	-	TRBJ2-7	CASSSPGREGRHEQYF	TGTGCCAGCAGCTCCCCGGGGCGGGAGGGCCGCCACGAGCAGTACTTC
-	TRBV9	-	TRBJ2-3	CASSVAASGFPDTQYF	TGTGCCAGCAGCGTAGCGGCCTCGGGGTTCCCAGATACGCAGTATTTT
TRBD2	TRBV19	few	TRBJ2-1	CASSLAGVSNEQFF	TGTGCCAGTAGTCTAGCGGGAGTATCAAATGAGCAGTTCTTC
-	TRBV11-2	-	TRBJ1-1	CASSLDYSLNTEAFF	TGTGCCAGCAGCTTAGATTACAGCTTGAACACTGAAGCTTTCTTT
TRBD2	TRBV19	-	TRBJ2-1	CASSIGPGTTYNEQFF	TGTGCCAGTAGTATAGGTCCCGGGACTACCTACAATGAGCAGTTCTTC
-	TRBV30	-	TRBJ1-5	CAWSVRGSQPQHF	TGTGCCTGGAGTGTTCGGGGTTCCCAGCCCCAGCATTTT
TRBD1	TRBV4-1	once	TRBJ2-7	CASSQTPSGTGRSEQYF	TGCGCCAGCAGCCAGACTCCCTCCGGGACAGGGAGGTCCGAGCAGTACTTC
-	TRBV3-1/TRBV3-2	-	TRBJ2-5	CASSQVQRLETQYF	TGTGCCAGCAGCCAAGTGCAACGGTTAGAGACCCAGTACTTC
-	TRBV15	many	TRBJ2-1	CATSLEGGSSNEQFF	TGTGCCACCAGCCTTGAGGGAGGAAGCTCCAATGAGCAGTTCTTC
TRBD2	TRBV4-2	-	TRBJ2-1	CASSLAGTSVYNEQFF	TGTGCCAGCAGCCTAGCGGGGACTAGCGTTTACAATGAGCAGTTCTTC
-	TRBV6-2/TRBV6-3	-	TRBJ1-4	CASSFGGMGEKLFF	TGTGCCAGCAGTTTCGGGGGGATGGGTGAAAAACTGTTTTTT
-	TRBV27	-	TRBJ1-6	CASSPTTANSPLHF	TGTGCCAGCAGTCCCACCACAGCCAATTCACCCCTCCACTTT
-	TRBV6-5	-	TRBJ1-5	CASSHRDNQPQHF	TGTGCCAGCAGCCACAGGGATAATCAGCCCCAGCATTTT